The following is a T cell receptor beta chain sequence with its context. The entry originates in a study of blood T cell repertoires in COVID-19. Whole-study context: Samples representing acute and convalescent COVID-19 were sourced from the United States, Italy and Spain. Nucleic acid was either cDNA or gDNA, and it came from T cells, B-cell-depleted T cells, or PBMCs.

The CDR3 runs 13 residues. Germline V CDR1 and CDR2: SGHDN, FVKESK. Deletions cut 3 bases from V and 6 bases from J, with 11 bases between. As originally analysed: From reference gene primer amplification, estimates of nucleated cell counts were derived. Sequencing used immunoSEQ multiplex PCR; TCRdb keeps in-frame clones, though not all of them. Clone size and the V and J calls come from that table; the DNA yielded D and trimming. This sample has some 150,000 clones; around 87% occur once, and the top ten carry over 3.5%. This TCR was sampled from a woman in her fifties or sixties with active or convalescent COVID-19. V is TRBV14 and J is TRBJ1-2, with D tentatively TRBD1 (5 bases). The sequencing sample was made of peripheral blood. The CDR3 DNA reads as TGTGCCAGCAGCCATTGGGGGGAAGATGGCTACACCTTC. Residues: CASSHWGEDGYTF.